This TCR beta chain was obtained from a study of post-analysis software for immune sequencing data. Across the study: Disease trajectories encompassed relapsing-remitting, secondary progressive and progressive-relapsing multiple sclerosis.

This clonotype was counted only a few times. The target antigen is unknown. Findings and limits, study-wide: Patients used about 5 TRBV segments, including TRBV5-6, TRBV5-1 and TRBV20-1, more often than controls.

Prepared libraries of TCR beta cDNA carried unique molecular identifiers. A single record per CDR3 protein comes from TCRdb applying MiXCR to the PCR reads. The sample includes about 400,000 distinct CDR3 sequences, about a third of them seen just once. V lost 5 bases and J lost 4; bases outside the gene matches: 10. Germline loops: CDR1 SEHNR, CDR2 FQNEAQ (reference sequence). This CDR3 contains 16 residues. This chain links TRBV7-9 with TRBJ2-5; 10 bases agree with TRBD1. Specimen: blood. This TCR was sampled from a girl aged 5-17 years with multiple sclerosis. The CDR3 DNA sequence: TGTGCCAGCAGCCAAAGACAGGGGGCGTCCGTAGAGACCCAGTACTTC. This gives the protein CASSQRQGASVETQYF.